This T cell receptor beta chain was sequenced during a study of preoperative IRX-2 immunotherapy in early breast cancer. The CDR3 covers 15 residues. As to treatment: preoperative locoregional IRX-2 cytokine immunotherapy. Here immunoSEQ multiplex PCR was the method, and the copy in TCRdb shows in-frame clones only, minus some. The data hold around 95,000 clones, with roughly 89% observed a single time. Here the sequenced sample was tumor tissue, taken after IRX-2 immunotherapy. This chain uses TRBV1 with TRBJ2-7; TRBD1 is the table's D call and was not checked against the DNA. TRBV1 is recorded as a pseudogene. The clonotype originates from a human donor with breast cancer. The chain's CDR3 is CASSQEPQGAREQYF. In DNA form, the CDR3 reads TGCGCCAGCAGCCAAGAACCACAGGGGGCGCGGGAGCAGTACTTC.